The present TCR beta chain was sequenced within a study of technical replicates of blood from a handful of donors. Data came from immunoSEQ multiplex PCR; TCRdb stores just in-frame clones and leaves some out. The sample records about 88,000 clones, approximately 90% being singletons. This clonotype originated in a human donor in good health. What was sequenced was T cells isolated from PBMCs.

CDR3 in amino acids: CASSQETVGTEAFF. The CDR3 DNA sequence: TGTGCCAGCAGTCAAGAGACAGTAGGCACTGAAGCTTTCTTT. This chain joins TRBV2 and TRBJ1-1, with D possibly TRBD1 on 5 matching bases. This CDR3 has 14 amino acids. V was shortened by 5 bases and J by 4 bases, with 14 bases between the two germline ends. Germline V CDR1 and CDR2: SNHLY, FYNNEI. The full variable domain, rest sourced from reference TRBV2 and TRBJ1-1, is EPEVTQTPSHQVTQMGQEVILRCVPISNHLYFYWYRQILGQKVEFLVSFYNNEISEKSEIFDDQFSVERPDGSNFTLKIRSTKLEDSAMYFCASSQETVGTEAFFGQGTRLTVV.